What follows is one TCR beta chain and its context. No antigen is known for it. PCR employed 60 Vbeta and 13 Jbeta primers. The data were produced by immunoSEQ multiplex PCR, yet TCRdb's version contains in-frame clones alone and is incomplete. Its clone listing holds under 200,000 clones. The sample is drawn from a study of cytomegalovirus exposure and HLA in healthy donors. The CDR3 has 12 residues. V gave up 8 bases and J gave up 0 bases, with 5 bases separating them. Looked up from germline, CDR1 is MGHDK and CDR2 is SYGVNS. Study-level results: Within an earlier analysis, most TCR beta V segments proved productive either about 87% or about 30% of the time. With later analysis, a missense DCLRE1C variant became linked to TCR beta V- and J-gene trimming.

This sequence joins TRBV25-1 and TRBJ1-3; the D is unclear. This receptor was taken from a woman between 18 and 29 years old in good health and CMV-seropositive. The specimen was PBMCs. As DNA, the CDR3 is TGTGCCAGCCAGGCCTCTGGAAACACCATATATTTT. This gives the protein CASQASGNTIYF.